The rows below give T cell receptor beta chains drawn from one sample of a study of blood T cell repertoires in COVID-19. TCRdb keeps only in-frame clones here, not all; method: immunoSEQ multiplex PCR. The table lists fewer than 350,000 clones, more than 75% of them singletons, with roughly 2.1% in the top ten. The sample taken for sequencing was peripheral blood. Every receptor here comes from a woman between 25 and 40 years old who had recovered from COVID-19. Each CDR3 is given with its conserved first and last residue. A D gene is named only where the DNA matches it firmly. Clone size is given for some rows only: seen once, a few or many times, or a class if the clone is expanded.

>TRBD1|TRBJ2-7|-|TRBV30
TGTGCCTGGGGGGACAGCTACGAGCAGTACTTC
CAWGDSYEQYF
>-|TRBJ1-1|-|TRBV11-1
TGTGCCAGCGCCTTCACCGGGGAGGGGCCCACTGAAGCTTTCTTT
CASAFTGEGPTEAFF
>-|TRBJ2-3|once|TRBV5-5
TGTGCCAGCAGCTTGATCTACACAGATACGCAGTATTTT
CASSLIYTDTQYF
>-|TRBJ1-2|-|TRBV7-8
TGTGCCAGCAGCGGAGGGACTTCTGGCTACACCTTC
CASSGGTSGYTF
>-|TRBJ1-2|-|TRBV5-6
TGTGCCAGCAGCTGGGCCCAAGTTAACTATGGCTACACCTTC
CASSWAQVNYGYTF
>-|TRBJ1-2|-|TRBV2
TGTGCCAGCAGTGGGGGGCACAGAGACTATGGCTACACCTTC
CASSGGHRDYGYTF
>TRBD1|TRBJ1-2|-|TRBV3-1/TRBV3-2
TGTGCCAGCAGCCAAGCGGGGACAGCCTATGGCTACACCTTC
CASSQAGTAYGYTF
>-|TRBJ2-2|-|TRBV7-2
TGTGCCAGCAGCCTAGCCTACACCGGGGAGCTGTTTTTT
CASSLAYTGELFF
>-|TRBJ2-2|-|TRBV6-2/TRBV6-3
TGTGCCAGCAGCCTTGGACTACTTACCGGGGAGCTGTTTTTT
CASSLGLLTGELFF
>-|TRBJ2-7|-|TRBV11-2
TGTGCCAGCAGCCCAATGGTACAGGGTATCTACGAGCAGTACTTC
CASSPMVQGIYEQYF
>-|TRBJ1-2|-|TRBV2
TGTGCCAGCTCCGCAACAGAAAACTATGGCTACACCTTC
CASSATENYGYTF
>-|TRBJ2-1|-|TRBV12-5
TGTGCTAGTGGTTTCCTTCCGAGTGAGCAGTTCTTC
CASGFLPSEQFF
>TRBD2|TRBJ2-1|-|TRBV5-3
TGTGCCAGAAGCTTGGGGCTAGCGGGAGGCCCACTCTACAATGAGCAGTTCTTC
CARSLGLAGGPLYNEQFF
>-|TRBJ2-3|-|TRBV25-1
TGTGCCAGCAGTCATCAAGGGAGAGGTGTAGATACGCAGTATTTT
CASSHQGRGVDTQYF
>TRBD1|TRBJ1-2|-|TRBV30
TGTGCCTGGAGTAGGACAGGGAGATACTATGGCTACACCTTC
CAWSRTGRYYGYTF
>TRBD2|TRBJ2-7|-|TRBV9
TGTGCCAGCAGCCGGGGGGAGGGGTACGAGCAGTACTTC
CASSRGEGYEQYF
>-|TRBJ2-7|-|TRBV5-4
TGTGCCAGCAGCGTCGGACAGTCCTACGAGCAGTACTTC
CASSVGQSYEQYF
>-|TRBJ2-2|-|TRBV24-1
TGTGCCACCAGTGATTCTGGGCGCACCGGGGAGCTGTTTTTT
CATSDSGRTGELFF
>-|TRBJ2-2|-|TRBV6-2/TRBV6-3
TGTGCCAGCAGTACTAGCTCCGCGCGGACCGGGGAGCTGTTTTTT
CASSTSSARTGELFF
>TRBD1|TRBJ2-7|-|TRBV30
TGTGCCACCGTGTCCGGGACAGGCATCTACGAGCAGTACTTC
CATVSGTGIYEQYF
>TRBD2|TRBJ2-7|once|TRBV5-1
TGCGCCAGCAGCTTTTCGAGCGGGAGATACGAGCAGTACTTC
CASSFSSGRYEQYF
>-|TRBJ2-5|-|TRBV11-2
TGTGCCAGCAGCTTTTGGGGCAAGGGACTGGAAGGGGAGACCCAGTACTTC
CASSFWGKGLEGETQYF
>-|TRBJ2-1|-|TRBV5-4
TGTGCCAGCTCAACGGGGGTTTACAATGAGCAGTTCTTC
CASSTGVYNEQFF
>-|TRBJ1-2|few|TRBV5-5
TGTGCCAGCAGCTTGGCCGCAGGCTATGGCTACACCTTC
CASSLAAGYGYTF
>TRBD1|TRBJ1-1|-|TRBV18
TGTGCCAGCTCACCACCGACAGGGCAGAACACTGAAGCTTTCTTT
CASSPPTGQNTEAFF
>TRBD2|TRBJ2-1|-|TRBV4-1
TGCGCCAGCAGCCAAGATCCTAGCGGGGGGTATTACAATGAGCAGTTCTTC
CASSQDPSGGYYNEQFF
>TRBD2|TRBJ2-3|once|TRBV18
TGTGCCAGCTCAGCTGGGACTAGCGGTACCACAGATACGCAGTATTTT
CASSAGTSGTTDTQYF
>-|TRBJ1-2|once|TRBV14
TGTGCCAGCAGCCTTGGAGGGCTTAGCCAAGGGGGCTACACCTTC
CASSLGGLSQGGYTF
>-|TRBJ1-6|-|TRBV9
TGTGCCAGCAGCGCCAGGGCTGGTGGTTCACCCCTCCACTTT
CASSARAGGSPLHF
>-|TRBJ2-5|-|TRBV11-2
TGTGCCAGCAGCTTAGTAGGGGAAGAGACCCAGTACTTC
CASSLVGEETQYF
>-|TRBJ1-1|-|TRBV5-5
TGTGCCAGCAGCTTGGCCGGGGGGGCACCTGAAGCTTTCTTT
CASSLAGGAPEAFF
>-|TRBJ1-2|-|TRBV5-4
TGTGCCAGCAGCTTGACCGGGGTGGGCTACACCTTC
CASSLTGVGYTF
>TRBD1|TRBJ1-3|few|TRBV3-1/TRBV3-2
TGTGCCAGCAGCCAAGGGACAGGGTTAAACACCATATATTTT
CASSQGTGLNTIYF
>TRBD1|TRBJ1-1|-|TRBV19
TGTGCCAGTACATCCGGGACAGGGGAAAGTACCACTGAAGCTTTCTTT
CASTSGTGESTTEAFF
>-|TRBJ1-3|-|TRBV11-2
TGTGCCAGCAGCTTGGCCTCTGGAAACACCATATATTTT
CASSLASGNTIYF
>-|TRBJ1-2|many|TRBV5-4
TGTGCCAGCAGCTTGGATCAAAGACGGGATGGCTACACCTTC
CASSLDQRRDGYTF
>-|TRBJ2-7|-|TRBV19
TGTGCCAGTAGTGCGGGCGTTTACGAGCAGTACTTC
CASSAGVYEQYF
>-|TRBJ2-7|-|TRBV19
TGTGCCAGTAGTATAGGGAGTGGAGGGCACAGCATTTCCTACGAGCAGTACTTC
CASSIGSGGHSISYEQYF
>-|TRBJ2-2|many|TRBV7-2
TGTGCCAGCAGCTTATCGTCTACGGCCGGGGAGCTGTTTTTT
CASSLSSTAGELFF
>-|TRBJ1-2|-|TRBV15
TGTGCCACCAGCAAGGGGGAAGGTGGCTACACCTTC
CATSKGEGGYTF
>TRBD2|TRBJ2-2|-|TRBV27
TGTGCCAGCAGTTGGGGACTAGCGAACACCGGGGAGCTGTTTTTT
CASSWGLANTGELFF
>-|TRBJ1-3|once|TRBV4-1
TGCGCCAGCAGCCAAGGCCCGACAGGACCCTCTGGAAACACCATATATTTT
CASSQGPTGPSGNTIYF
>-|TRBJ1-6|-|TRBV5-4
TGTGCCAGCAGCTACCGGGTGGCTAATTCACCCCTCCACTTT
CASSYRVANSPLHF
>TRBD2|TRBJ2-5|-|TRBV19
TGTGCCAGTAGTTCCCCGCCTGGGACTAGCGGCCAAGAGACCCAGTACTTC
CASSSPPGTSGQETQYF
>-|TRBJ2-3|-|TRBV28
TGTGCCAGCATGGCCGTCACAGATACGCAGTATTTT
CASMAVTDTQYF
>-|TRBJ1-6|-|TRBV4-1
TGCGCCAGCAGCCCCCGTGCCGGGGTGTCGACCTCACCCCTCCACTTT
CASSPRAGVSTSPLHF
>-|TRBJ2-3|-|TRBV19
TGTGCCAGTAGCCCTAGTGCCCCTGACACAGATACGCAGTATTTT
CASSPSAPDTDTQYF